What follows is one TCR beta chain and its context. The antigen is not known. This CDR3 is built from 13 residues. Trimming took off 1 base at V and 3 bases at J, with 5 bases between the two ends. Per germline, CDR1 SGHNT and CDR2 YYREEE (reference sequence). Clones were sequenced by immunoSEQ multiplex PCR, and TCRdb holds only the in-frame ones, with some missing. The table has some 120,000 clones, around 83% seen once. This sample was included in a study of radiation and T cells in renal cell carcinoma. Time point indicated: baseline pretreatment blood. Treatment reported: 15 Gy SBRT to primary tumor, nephrectomy 4 weeks later. Serial blood draws occurred at baseline and 2 and 4 weeks post-SBRT. Clear cell pathology was present in this patient's renal cell carcinoma. Study-wide points: Top tumor clonotypes rose in blood 2 weeks post-radiation, then contracted. Pretreatment tumor biopsies were lacking, so baseline clonotypes are unknown.

The sequence came from a woman aged 60-70 years with renal cell carcinoma. V and J are TRBV5-4 and TRBJ2-1; no definite D call. Sequencing used blood, obtained from a patient whose treatment included radiotherapy and nephrectomy. CDR3 in amino acids: CASSLRVYNEQFF. The CDR3 bases are TGTGCCAGCAGCTTGAGGGTCTACAATGAGCAGTTCTTC.